The sample holds a few counts of the clone carrying this T cell receptor beta chain. A single record per CDR3 protein comes from TCRdb applying MiXCR to the 5' RACE reads. Here the sample spans roughly 1,500,000 distinct CDR3 sequences, less than 35% being singletons. After removal of 6 bases from V and 4 bases from J, the junction contained 7 bases not matched to a gene. The CDR3 is 15 amino acids. Germline V lookup: CDR1 LGHNA, CDR2 YNFKEQ. The sample comes from a study of identical twins. The chain uses TRBV4-2 and TRBJ2-2; 8 bases match TRBD1. The sequenced material came from cord blood. The source is a newborn girl in good health. The DNA of the CDR3 is TGTGCCAGCAGGGCCGCCACAGGGGGCACCGGGGAGCTGTTTTTT. It translates to CASRAATGGTGELFF.